What follows are 29 T cell receptor beta chains derived from one specimen sequenced in a study of T cells in Graves' hyperthyroidism and ophthalmopathy. Template material for amplifying TCR beta CDR3 regions consisted of RNA transcripts. During a first-round RT-PCR of the TCR CDR3, the HTBI primer set was used. TCRdb reprocessed the multiplex PCR reads via MiXCR and lists one record per CDR3 protein. There are 450,000 to 650,000 distinct CDR3 sequences in the sample; about 14% occur only once, and over 6% lies in the top ten. Material: blood. The receptors come from a woman aged 18-29 years with Graves' ophthalmopathy.

This clonotype was detected a few times. The rearrangement links TRBV20-1 to TRBJ1-2, with D possibly being TRBD1 (6 bases). There are 11 residues in the CDR3. Trimming stripped 7 bases from V and 3 bases from J, with 9 bases between. CDR1 and CDR2 from the germline V gene are DFQATT and SNEGSKA (reference sequence). CDR3 region: CSVHRDYGYTF. The CDR3, as DNA: TGCAGTGTTCACAGGGACTATGGCTACACCTTC.

This clonotype was found once. The chain recombines TRBV7-9 with TRBJ2-2, with a possible D match to TRBD2 (7 bases). Trimming shortened V by 8 bases and J by 5 bases, and 24 bases separated the two germline ends. Per germline, CDR1 SEHNR and CDR2 FQNEAQ (reference sequence). This CDR3 is 17 amino acids long. CDR3 sequence reads: CASDSPAGAGRTGELFF. CDR3 in DNA: TGTGCCAGCGATTCGCCCGCGGGGGCAGGCAGGACCGGGGAGCTGTTTTTT.

This clonotype has more than one count but fewer than ten. The chain carries TRBV6-1 and TRBJ2-2; 8 nucleotides align to TRBD1. This CDR3 comprises 17 residues. J gave up 1 base and V 0 bases, and 4 bases lay outside the gene matches. Germline CDR1 reads MNHNS; CDR2 reads SASEGT. In nucleotides, the CDR3 is TGTGCCAGCAGTGAAGCTACAGGGGGAGTGAACACCGGGGAGCTGTTTTTT. This gives the protein CASSEATGGVNTGELFF.

This clonotype was recorded at least ten times. This chain connects TRBV15 to TRBJ1-1; TRBD1 aligns across 8 bases. The germline V gene encodes CDR1 LNHNV and CDR2 YYDKDF (reference sequence). With 5 bases clipped from V and 3 bases from J, the junction kept 8 bases outside the gene matches. The CDR3 covers 15 residues. The CDR3 DNA sequence: TGTGCCACCAGCCGTACCGGGGACAGGCACACTGAAGCTTTCTTT. Translation gives CATSRTGDRHTEAFF.

This clonotype occurred a few times. V and J are TRBV11-2 and TRBJ2-1; the D gene is possibly TRBD2 (6 bases). The V end was cut by 5 bases, the J end by 4 bases, with 15 bases between. CDR1 SGHAT and CDR2 FQNNGV come from the germline V gene. The CDR3 length is 15 residues. CDR3 coding DNA: TGTGCCAGCAGCCAATACCGTAGCGGTTACAATGAGCAGTTCTTC. Its protein product is CASSQYRSGYNEQFF.

This clonotype appeared many times. The V gene is TRBV7-9, the J gene TRBJ2-7; D unclear. Trimming pared 6 bases from V and 3 bases from J, leaving 9 bases between. CDR3 length: 12 amino acids. Germline V gene lookup returns CDR1 SEHNR and CDR2 FQNEAQ (reference sequence). This CDR3 is CASSYHYYEQYF. The CDR3 DNA reads TGTGCCAGCAGTTATCACTACTACGAGCAGTACTTC.

This clonotype was seen only a few times. V gene TRBV7-6 combines with J gene TRBJ2-2; D is perhaps TRBD2 (5 bases). The germline V gene encodes CDR1 SGHVS and CDR2 FNYEAQ. The CDR3 loop spans 14 amino acids. V lost 5 bases to trimming and J lost 4 bases, with 11 bases between them. The CDR3 spells CASSPAGVTGELFF. The CDR3 bases are TGTGCCAGCAGCCCCGCGGGCGTCACCGGGGAGCTGTTTTTT.

This clonotype occurred a few times. The chain links TRBV7-8 to TRBJ2-1, with D maybe TRBD2 (6 bases). Trimming pared 6 bases from V and 12 bases from J, leaving 18 bases between. The germline CDR1 and CDR2 sequences are SGHVS and FQNEAQ. The CDR3 loop spans 13 amino acids. CDR3 DNA: TGTGCCAGCAGTGTCGGTGGGGGGTACTGGCAGTTCTTC. Its protein product is CASSVGGGYWQFF.

This clonotype was counted a few times. The CDR3 sequence is CASSQAPQGRGTNYGYTF. For the CDR3, the DNA is TGTGCCAGCAGCCAGGCCCCTCAGGGCAGGGGAACCAACTATGGCTACACCTTC. The rearrangement links TRBV4-2 to TRBJ1-2, with D possibly TRBD1 on 6 matching bases. CDR1 and CDR2 from the germline V gene are LGHNA and YNFKEQ. V lost 3 bases, J lost 2 bases, and 22 bases lay in between. The CDR3 has 18 residues.

A remark on this clonotype: This may arise from a read error, as a much more abundant clone is one base away. The chain combines TRBV5-1 with TRBJ2-3; D might be TRBD1 or TRBD2, each matching 5 bases. CDR1 is SGHRS and CDR2 is YFSETQ in the germline V gene. This CDR3 comprises 16 residues. CDR3: CASSFGGSDSTDTQYF. CDR3 sequence (DNA): TGTGCCAGCAGCTTTGGGGGATCGGATAGCACAGATACGCAGTATTTT.

This clonotype was seen repeatedly, ten times or more. The chain is built from TRBV4-2 and TRBJ1-1; D unclear. Per the germline V gene, CDR1 is LGHNA and CDR2 is YNFKEQ. V was pared by 1 base and J by 10 bases, with 13 bases between. This CDR3 has 13 residues. Here the CDR3 DNA reads TGTGCCAGCAGCCAAGGTACTGGAGGGAGAGCTTTCTTT. Protein sequence: CASSQGTGGRAFF.

Ten or more counts support this clonotype. The chain has TRBV6-1 and TRBJ1-4; no clear D. The CDR3 runs to 16 residues. Germline CDR1 is MNHNS and CDR2 is SASEGT. V gave up 5 bases and J gave up 7 bases, with 20 bases separating them. In DNA form, the CDR3 reads TGTGCCAGCAGTATAAAGGCGTCTCGTCCAGGTGAAAAACTGTTTTTT. Protein product: CASSIKASRPGEKLFF.

This clonotype was seen many times. The rearrangement uses TRBV14 and TRBJ2-7, with D hard to call. V was trimmed by 1 base and J by 5 bases, leaving 12 bases between them. Germline V gene lookup returns CDR1 SGHDN and CDR2 FVKESK. The CDR3 loop spans 14 amino acids. The chain's CDR3 is CASSQGTGFDEQYF. The DNA of the CDR3 is TGTGCCAGCAGCCAAGGAACCGGCTTTGACGAGCAGTACTTC.

This clonotype was seen ten or more times. J is TRBJ2-3 and V is TRBV20-1; 9 positions agree with TRBD2. The CDR3 is 19 residues long. The V gene's germline CDR1 is DFQATT and CDR2 SNEGSKA (reference sequence). Trimming took 3 bases from V and 1 from J; bases not matched to a gene: 17. The CDR3 DNA follows: TGCAGTGCTAGGGGTCTAGCGGGATTGACCTCCCCCCGCACAGATACGCAGTATTTT. Amino acid sequence: CSARGLAGLTSPRTDTQYF.

This clonotype was picked up many times. The gene calls are TRBV28 and TRBJ1-5; unclear D gene. CDR3 length equals 14 residues. Germline V gene data show CDR1 as MDHEN and CDR2 as SYDVKM. Between the trimmed V and J ends, which lost 1 base and 4 bases, there was a span of 8 bases. The CDR3 DNA is TGTGCCAGCAGTTTATCGGGGTTTAATCAGCCCCAGCATTTT. It codes for CASSLSGFNQPQHF. The full variable domain, with the rest looked up from reference TRBV28 and TRBJ1-5, is DVKVTQSSRYLVKRTGEKVFLECVQDMDHENMFWYRQDPGLGLRLIYFSYDVKMKEKGDIPEGYSVSREKKERFSLILESASTNQTSMYLCASSLSGFNQPQHFGDGTRLSIL.

Ten or more counts support this clonotype. The chain links TRBV7-3 to TRBJ2-1, with 7 bases lining up with TRBD2. Germline CDR1 SGHTA, CDR2 FQGTGA. The junction had 19 bases not matched to a gene; V was cut back by 5 bases and J by 0 bases. This CDR3 contains 20 residues. CDR3 coding DNA: TGTGCCAGCAGCCCAGGCACGGGATCGAGGGAGGGCCGCTCCTACAATGAGCAGTTCTTC. Translation: CASSPGTGSREGRSYNEQFF. Looking up the rest from reference TRBV7-3 and TRBJ2-1 gives the full variable domain: GAGVSQTPSNKVTEKGKYVELRCDPISGHTALYWYRQSLGQGPEFLIYFQGTGAADDSGLPNDRFFAVRPEGSVSTLKIQRTERGDSAVYLCASSPGTGSREGRSYNEQFFGPGTRLTVL.

This chain connects TRBV9 to TRBJ2-4, with 11 bases identical to TRBD2. Germline CDR1 SGDLS, CDR2 YYNGEE. J was trimmed by 3 bases and V by 0 bases; bases with no gene match: 2. The CDR3 consists of 16 residues. CDR3 DNA sequence: TGTGCCAGCAGCGTAGGACTAGCGGGGTTCAAAAACATTCAGTACTTC. It specifies CASSVGLAGFKNIQYF.

This clonotype came up a few times. The rearrangement uses TRBV20-1 and TRBJ2-2; 12 positions agree with TRBD1. Germline loops: CDR1 DFQATT, CDR2 SNEGSKA (reference sequence). The CDR3 is 15 amino acids. Unmatched junction bases numbered 8, after V lost 6 bases and J lost 6 bases. The CDR3 sequence is CSAEIRDRGPGELFF. The CDR3 coding sequence is TGCAGTGCGGAGATCCGGGACAGGGGGCCCGGGGAGCTGTTTTTT.

V is TRBV2 and J is TRBJ2-2; 7 bases agree with TRBD2. The CDR3 runs to 15 residues. Looked up from germline, CDR1 is SNHLY and CDR2 is FYNNEI. Trimming removed 3 bases from V and 5 bases from J; junction bases left unmatched: 6. The CDR3 loop is CASSDEAGATGELFF. DNA of the CDR3: TGTGCCAGCAGTGATGAGGCGGGAGCGACCGGGGAGCTGTTTTTT.

This clonotype was detected many times. The rearrangement joins TRBV28 to TRBJ1-5; D perhaps matches TRBD1 (6 bases). The germline CDR1 and CDR2 sequences are MDHEN and SYDVKM. The CDR3 sequence is 13 residues long. With 7 bases removed from V and 10 bases from J, the gap between germline ends came to 17 bases. The CDR3 spells CASTGQRGRPQHF. CDR3 sequence (DNA): TGTGCCAGCACCGGACAGCGGGGGCGACCCCAGCATTTT.

This clonotype was picked up many times. The genes are TRBV7-3 and TRBJ1-2, with 7 bases fitting TRBD1. V trimming: 3 bases; J trimming: 8 bases; junction bases outside the gene matches: 6. The germline CDR1 and CDR2 sequences are SGHTA and FQGTGA. The CDR3 is 13 residues long. The CDR3 spells CASSLRGRRGYTF. CDR3 sequence (DNA): TGTGCCAGCAGCTTGAGGGGGCGCAGGGGCTACACCTTC.

The genes are TRBV7-2 and TRBJ2-7; D gene uncertain. The CDR3 extends over 13 amino acids. Trimming shortened V by 4 bases and J by 3 bases, and 10 bases separated the two germline ends. Germline V lookup: CDR1 SGHTA, CDR2 FQGNSA. The CDR3 reads CASSSTLYYEQYF. CDR3 in DNA: TGTGCCAGCAGCTCGACACTATACTACGAGCAGTACTTC. Complete variable domain (other parts from reference TRBV7-2 and TRBJ2-7): GAGVSQSPSNKVTEKGKDVELRCDPISGHTALYWYRQSLGQGLEFLIYFQGNSAPDKSGLPSDRFSAERTGGSVSTLTIQRTQQEDSAVYLCASSSTLYYEQYFGPGTRLTVT.

The chain uses TRBV5-6 and TRBJ1-2; D not resolved. The CDR3 consists of 12 residues. V was pared by 4 bases and J by 1 base, with 5 bases between. CDR1 is SGHDT and CDR2 is YYEEEE in the germline V gene. This chain's CDR3 is CASSTVNYGYTF. Written as DNA, the CDR3 is TGTGCCAGCAGCACAGTTAACTATGGCTACACCTTC.

This clonotype has at least ten counts. The chain uses TRBV30 and TRBJ2-7; 10 bases fit TRBD2. V lost 2 bases, J lost 1 base, and 2 bases stayed unmatched. Germline V CDR1 and CDR2: GTSNPN, SVGIG (reference sequence). The CDR3 is 14 residues long. The CDR3 region has the DNA TGTGCCTGGAGTATAGCGGGAGGATCCTACGAGCAGTACTTC. It translates to CAWSIAGGSYEQYF. The complete variable domain, with remaining parts taken from reference TRBV30 and TRBJ2-7, reads SQTIHQWPATLVQPVGSPLSLECTVEGTSNPNLYWYRQAAGRGLQLLFYSVGIGQISSEVPQNLSASRPQDRQFILSSKKLLLSDSGFYLCAWSIAGGSYEQYFGPGTRLTVT.

In this sample, this clonotype turned up many times. The chain uses TRBV5-1 and TRBJ1-1; no clear D. Trimming took off 1 base at V and 10 bases at J, with 11 bases between the two ends. CDR3 length: 12 residues. Germline V gene sequence: CDR1 SGHRS, CDR2 YFSETQ. The CDR3 region has the DNA TGCGCCAGCAGCTTGATTTCCGGTCGAGCTTTCTTT. Amino acid sequence: CASSLISGRAFF.

The CDR3 protein is CAGLRHQLLSGNTIYF. Here the CDR3 DNA reads TGTGCCGGCCTGAGGCACCAACTACTCTCTGGAAACACCATATATTTT. The chain couples TRBV7-9 to TRBJ1-3; D gene uncertain. Germline V gene data show CDR1 as SEHNR and CDR2 as FQNEAQ (reference sequence). With 11 bases removed from V and 0 bases from J, the gap between germline ends came to 20 bases. The CDR3 has 16 amino acids.

This clonotype was counted many times. The chain uses TRBV7-9 and TRBJ2-1; 11 bases map to TRBD2. The germline V gene encodes CDR1 SEHNR and CDR2 FQNEAQ (reference sequence). The CDR3 loop spans 15 amino acids. V gave up 4 bases and J gave up 8 bases; unmatched junction bases: 7. CDR3 residues: CASSSTSGRKDEQFF. The DNA of the CDR3 is TGTGCCAGCAGCTCTACTAGCGGGAGAAAGGATGAGCAGTTCTTC.

This clonotype was observed at least ten times. The chain combines TRBV13 with TRBJ2-5; the match to TRBD2 covers 14 bases. V gave up 3 bases and J gave up 5 bases; unmatched junction bases: 8. Germline CDR1 is PRHDT and CDR2 is FYEKMQ (reference sequence). The CDR3 runs to 17 residues. As DNA, the CDR3 is TGTGCCAGCAGCTTTGGACTAGCGGGAGGAAGAAGTGAGACCCAGTACTTC. This gives the protein CASSFGLAGGRSETQYF.

At least ten counts were recorded for this clonotype. The chain uses TRBV12-5 and TRBJ1-1; maybe TRBD1 (6 bases). The CDR3 extends over 16 amino acids. The ends were cut back, 6 bases at V and 0 bases at J, with 17 bases in the middle. Looked up from germline, CDR1 is LGHNT and CDR2 is FRNRAP. CDR3 residues: CASGTGTSKLNTEAFF. The DNA of the CDR3 is TGTGCTAGTGGCACCGGGACATCCAAACTGAACACTGAAGCTTTCTTT.